This is a list of T cell receptor beta chains from one sample in a study of T cell responses to AZD1222 COVID-19 vaccine. Using immunoSEQ multiplex PCR, the repertoire was profiled, and TCRdb retains in-frame clones only, with some absent. The table has more than 100,000 clones, about 90% seen once. The sample here was peripheral blood, taken on day 0 of AZD1222 vaccination. The receptors were sampled from an adult in good health. The CDR3 runs from the conserved cysteine through the conserved F or W. D genes are given only for firm matches. Rows may omit the clone size; those that give it use once, few, many or a size class.

>TRBD1|TRBJ1-5|TRBV19|-
TGTGCCAGTAGTGGGGGACAGGGGAATCAGCCCCAGCATTTT
CASSGGQGNQPQHF
>-|TRBJ2-3|TRBV7-3|-
TGTGCCAGCAGCCCAGGGGCTAGCGGCACAGATACGCAGTATTTT
CASSPGASGTDTQYF
>TRBD1|TRBJ1-5|TRBV5-5|-
TGTGCCAGCAGCTTTGGGGACAGGGGGGGAAATCAGCCCCAGCATTTT
CASSFGDRGGNQPQHF
>TRBD2|TRBJ2-1|TRBV20-1|-
TGCAGTGCTAGTCGGGCTAGCGGTCACAATGAGCAGTTCTTC
CSASRASGHNEQFF
>TRBD1|TRBJ1-5|TRBV6-1|-
TGTGCCAGCAGTGGGACAGGGGGCACCTTATATAGCAATCAGCCCCAGCATTTT
CASSGTGGTLYSNQPQHF
>TRBD1|TRBJ1-6|TRBV9|-
TGTGCCAGCAGCGCATCGACGACAGGGTACGACTCACCCCTCCACTTT
CASSASTTGYDSPLHF
>TRBD2|TRBJ2-5|TRBV11-3|-
TGTGCCAGCAGCTTAAGCGGGGGGCCGAGGGAGACCCAGTACTTC
CASSLSGGPRETQYF
>TRBD2|TRBJ2-1|TRBV27|-
TGTGCCAGCAGTTTAATTGGTCTGGCGGCGGGAGCCAGAGTGGGTGAGCAGTTCTTC
CASSLIGLAAGARVGEQFF
>TRBD1|TRBJ1-3|TRBV5-6|-
TGTGCCAGCAGCGTGACAGGGGCTGGAAACACCATATATTTT
CASSVTGAGNTIYF
>TRBD1|TRBJ2-7|TRBV2|-
TGTGCCAGCAGTGTACAGGGGGTGGGGCAGTACTTC
CASSVQGVGQYF
>-|TRBJ2-1|TRBV12-2|-
TGTGCAAGTCGCTTAGTGGGGGCTAGCGGGGTATACAATGAGCAGTTCTTC
CASRLVGASGVYNEQFF
>-|TRBJ2-7|TRBV15|-
TGTGCCACCAGCAGGGAAGACAGGACCTACGAGCAGTACTTC
CATSREDRTYEQYF
>-|TRBJ2-3|TRBV5-8|-
TGTGCCAGCAGCTTCGGACACACAGATACGCAGTATTTT
CASSFGHTDTQYF
>TRBD2|TRBJ2-7|TRBV6-2/TRBV6-3|-
TGTGCCAGCAGTGACATTTGGACTAGCGGGAGGGTTTACGAGCAGTACTTC
CASSDIWTSGRVYEQYF
>-|TRBJ2-7|TRBV5-1|-
TGCGCCAGCAGCCGGGCAGGGGGGTACGAGCAGTACTTC
CASSRAGGYEQYF
>-|TRBJ2-5|TRBV9|-
TGTGCCAGCAGCCCTTACACCGGGACACTCCAAGAGACCCAGTACTTC
CASSPYTGTLQETQYF
>-|TRBJ1-5|TRBV6-5|few
TGTGCCAGCAGTTACGTCCGGGCTGATCAGCCCCAGCATTTT
CASSYVRADQPQHF
>-|TRBJ2-7|TRBV4-3|-
TGCGCCAGCAGCCAAGAAACAGCGGCCTACGAGCAGTACTTC
CASSQETAAYEQYF
>-|TRBJ2-1|TRBV4-2|once
TGTGCCAGCAGCCAAGACTATGGTGATGAGCAGTTCTTC
CASSQDYGDEQFF
>TRBD2|TRBJ2-3|TRBV24-1|-
TGTGCCACCAGTGATTGGGGGACTAGCGGGATAAATACGCAGTATTTT
CATSDWGTSGINTQYF
>TRBD2|TRBJ2-3|TRBV7-2|-
TGTGCCAGCAGTCGGGACTACCACACAGATACGCAGTATTTT
CASSRDYHTDTQYF
>TRBD1|TRBJ2-2|TRBV7-3|-
TGTGCCAGCAGCTCCCGGGACAGAAACACCGGGGAGCTGTTTTTT
CASSSRDRNTGELFF
>-|TRBJ2-7|TRBV11-2|-
TGTGCCAGCAGCTCCCGGGTAGGGCTCTACGAGCAGTACTTC
CASSSRVGLYEQYF
>TRBD1|TRBJ2-1|TRBV7-2|-
TGTGCCAGCAGCCCGGCCGGGACAGGGCGTAATGAGCAGTTCTTC
CASSPAGTGRNEQFF
>-|TRBJ2-1|TRBV19|-
TGTGCCAGTAGTATGTACGGGGTGACCTACAATGAGCAGTTCTTC
CASSMYGVTYNEQFF
>-|TRBJ1-6|TRBV7-9|-
TGTGCCAGCAGCCGCAGCTTATATGCAGATTCACCCCTCCACTTT
CASSRSLYADSPLHF
>TRBD1|TRBJ1-2|TRBV7-9|-
TGTGCCAGCAGCCTCGGGACAGGTGGCTACACCTTC
CASSLGTGGYTF
>TRBD1|TRBJ2-1|TRBV30|-
TGTGCCTGGAGAGCAAATCTACAGGGGGTTGATGAGCAGTTCTTC
CAWRANLQGVDEQFF
>TRBD1|TRBJ2-7|TRBV11-2|-
TGTGCCAGCAGACCCACAGGGGGCCCATACGAGCAGTACTTC
CASRPTGGPYEQYF
>TRBD2|TRBJ2-3|TRBV19|-
TGTGCCAGTAGTGGGGATGACTTCACTAGCGGGCTACGCAGGGTCACAGATACGCAGTATTTT
CASSGDDFTSGLRRVTDTQYF
>TRBD1|TRBJ2-3|TRBV19|-
TGTGCCAGTAGTTTCGGACAGGGCCTTGGAGATACGCAGTATTTT
CASSFGQGLGDTQYF
>TRBD1|TRBJ1-6|TRBV5-4|-
TGTGCCAGCAGCACCCGGGACAGGACTAATTCACCCCTCCACTTT
CASSTRDRTNSPLHF
>TRBD1|TRBJ2-1|TRBV25-1|-
TGTGCCAGCAACCCGGGACAGGGGTACAATGAGCAGTTCTTC
CASNPGQGYNEQFF
>TRBD1|TRBJ2-5|TRBV10-3|-
TGTGCCATCAGTGTGAGGGCCGGACAGGGGGCAGAGGGAGAGACCCAGTACTTC
CAISVRAGQGAEGETQYF
>TRBD1|TRBJ2-1|TRBV6-5|once
TGTGCCAGCAGTACGTTAAGGGGGCCGGGGTATGAGCAGTTCTTC
CASSTLRGPGYEQFF
>TRBD1|TRBJ2-5|TRBV7-3|-
TGTGCCAGCAGCTTAACGGGGACAGGGGCATGGGAGACCCAGTACTTC
CASSLTGTGAWETQYF
>-|TRBJ2-7|TRBV5-6|-
TGTGCCAGCAGCTCGACACTGGGGGGCTACGAGCAGTACTTC
CASSSTLGGYEQYF
>-|TRBJ1-5|TRBV3-1/TRBV3-2|-
TGTGCCAGCAGCCAAGGACAGAGAAATCAGCCCCAGCATTTT
CASSQGQRNQPQHF